What follows is one TCR beta chain and its context. Data came from immunoSEQ multiplex PCR; TCRdb stores just in-frame clones and leaves some out. The sample has tens of thousands of clones, roughly four fifths seen once. This CDR3 is built from 16 residues. V shed 6 bases, J shed 3 bases, and the junction held 11 bases outside the gene matches. Germline loops: CDR1 SGHTA, CDR2 FQGNSA. This entry comes from a study of OX40 agonist ivuxolimab in advanced cancers. Study context: Checkpoint inhibitors had been given previously to roughly 36% of patients. Partial responses were achieved by three patients, of whom one had hepatocellular carcinoma and two had cutaneous melanoma.

Sequencing was performed on CD4+ or CD8+ T cells sorted from blood, taken in a trial of the OX40 agonist ivuxolimab. The chain uses TRBV7-2 and TRBJ2-5, with TRBD2 matching 9 bases. The TCR comes from an adult with an advanced solid tumor such as melanoma, head and neck, liver or kidney cancer. CDR3 DNA: TGTGCCAGCAGGCCAAGTAGCGGGGGCACGAAAGAGACCCAGTACTTC. The encoded protein is CASRPSSGGTKETQYF. Full variable domain (missing parts from reference TRBV7-2 and TRBJ2-5): GAGVSQSPSNKVTEKGKDVELRCDPISGHTALYWYRQSLGQGLEFLIYFQGNSAPDKSGLPSDRFSAERTGGSVSTLTIQRTQQEDSAVYLCASRPSSGGTKETQYFGPGTRLLVL.